This T cell receptor beta chain stems from a study of blood T cell repertoires in COVID-19 (dated by TCRdb to 2020 to 2021). Regarding the complete study: Samples from collaborators originated in the United States, Italy and Spain and spanned both the acute and convalescent phases of COVID-19. HLA class I and class II types, where available, came from metadata supplied by the sample provider rather than from assay-based typing. Samples came from the ongoing ImmuneRACE study (first 160 participants) plus 1,254 subjects from 6 global collaborators. The repertoires were released in a freely available public database intended as a resource for research on the immune response to SARS-CoV-2. Subjects who had been exposed to COVID-19, were actively infected with it, or had recovered from it provided the deeply sampled blood TCRbeta repertoires that made up the dataset. The material from the prospective study consisted of cDNA or gDNA derived from T cells, B-cell-depleted T cells, or PBMCs. A de-identified subject ID, COVID-19 status, age in years and sex were almost always included in the sample metadata. The investigation overall reported the following: How much clinical and demographic metadata was included differed by source and by participant, and the metadata was provided uncurated.

The collaborating institutions used their own protocols to collect whole blood in K2EDTA tubes. For TCRbeta analysis, collaborators shipped samples as frozen whole blood, isolated PBMCs, or DNA extracted from either of those sample types. TCRbeta CDR3 regions were amplified from genomic DNA by means of the immunoSEQ Assay, a bias-controlled multiplex PCR. On the study's bioinformatics: Nucleated cell counts per sample were estimated from amplification of reference gene primers within the assay. To quantify the absolute abundance of each unique TCRbeta CDR3 rearrangement, sequence reads were collapsed and filtered. For each sample, productive Simpson clonality was calculated as the square root of Simpson's diversity index over productive rearrangements. Entries here come from immuneACCESS through TCRdb and include only in-frame sequences with V and J called. Some clones fail to appear in such tables; in the studies checked, an unresolved V gene covers under half of the shortfall, and the cause of the remainder is unknown. That table furnishes V, J and clone size, whereas the DNA furnished D and trimming. This sample comprises fewer than 85,000 clones, 70% to 85% of them detected only once. About 26% of the sample goes to the ten largest clones.

Trimming costs V 2 bases and J 3 bases, and their ends lie 5 bases apart. Counted from cysteine to phenylalanine, this CDR3 has 13 amino acids. Only the CDR3 part of the read is kept: 39 bases, read in frame from the first base. CDR1 MDHEN and CDR2 SYDVKM are derived from the germline V gene. To note about this clone: Its antigen specificity is not known. No base quality information exists; no much larger clone differs at one position.

This receptor was obtained from a man aged 55-75 years with active or convalescent COVID-19. The sample taken for sequencing was peripheral blood. The rearrangement joined TRBV28 to TRBJ1-5; no D gene can be assigned with confidence. The CDR3 protein is CASSLEDNQPQHF. The nucleotide sequence is TGTGCCAGCAGTTTAGAGGACAATCAGCCCCAGCATTTT.